One sample yielded the 32 T cell receptor beta chains listed below, sequenced in a study of cytomegalovirus exposure and HLA in healthy donors. The primer mix had 60 Vbeta and 13 Jbeta primers. Clones were sequenced by immunoSEQ multiplex PCR, and TCRdb holds only the in-frame ones, with some missing. The table includes about 120,000 clones, over 70% detected once. The sequenced sample consisted of PBMCs. The receptors derive from a woman between 45 and 60 years old in good health and CMV-seropositive.

In regard to this clone: In the same sample, other DNA sequences code for this CDR3. This chain joins TRBV7-3 and TRBJ1-1; TRBD1 agrees at 8 bases. The trim removed 6 bases at V and 2 bases at J, leaving 5 bases unmatched. CDR1 and CDR2 from the germline V gene are SGHTA and FQGTGA. The CDR3 is 14 residues long. Here the CDR3 DNA reads TGTGCCAGCAGTCTCGGACAGGGAAACACTGAAGCTTTCTTT. Its translation is CASSLGQGNTEAFF.

This clone appeared once. V and J are TRBV7-2 and TRBJ2-1; a possible D gene is TRBD2 (6 bases). Between the trimmed V and J ends, which lost 1 base and 4 bases, there was a span of 11 bases. The CDR3 covers 15 residues. CDR1 SGHTA and CDR2 FQGNSA come from the germline V gene. CDR3 in DNA: TGTGCCAGCAGCTTAGGGGACCGGGAGTACAATGAGCAGTTCTTC. Its protein product is CASSLGDREYNEQFF.

This chain connects TRBV4-2 to TRBJ1-1; no clear D. This CDR3 comprises 13 residues. Germline-derived CDR1 and CDR2 are LGHNA and YNFKEQ. V was cut by 2 bases and J by 1 base, with 5 bases left in between. This CDR3 reads CASSQTRNTEAFF. The CDR3 coding sequence is TGTGCCAGCAGCCAAACAAGGAACACTGAAGCTTTCTTT.

The CDR3 nucleotides are TGTGCCACCAGCAGAGATGGTAGCGGGGGGGCCGGAGAGACCCAGTACTTC. Translating it yields CATSRDGSGGAGETQYF. The chain has TRBV15 and TRBJ2-5, with TRBD2 identical over 11 bases. The ends lost 0 bases at V and 4 bases at J; junction bases unmatched: 7. The CDR3 runs 17 residues. Germline V CDR1 and CDR2: LNHNV, YYDKDF (reference sequence).

The chain carries TRBV18 and TRBJ1-3; D ambiguous. Trimming stripped 1 base from V and 4 bases from J, with 8 bases between. The CDR3 is made up of 14 amino acids. Germline CDR1 reads KGHSH; CDR2 reads LQKENI. CDR3 coding DNA: TGTGCCAGCTCACCACTGGGCGCCGGAAACACCATATATTTT. Translated: CASSPLGAGNTIYF.

The chain combines TRBV19 with TRBJ2-7; 8 bases are a match to TRBD2. Trimming removed 6 bases from V and 5 bases from J; junction bases left unmatched: 9. This CDR3 has 14 residues. Germline assignment: CDR1 LNHDA and CDR2 SQIVND (reference sequence). The CDR3 here is CASRPSAGAHEQYF. The DNA of the CDR3 is TGTGCCAGTAGACCCTCAGCGGGAGCACACGAGCAGTACTTC. The full variable domain, its missing parts supplied by reference TRBV19 and TRBJ2-7, is DGGITQSPKYLFRKEGQNVTLSCEQNLNHDAMYWYRQDPGQGLRLIYYSQIVNDFQKGDIAEGYSVSREKKESFPLTVTSAQKNPTAFYLCASRPSAGAHEQYFGPGTRLTVT.

The chain has TRBV5-4 and TRBJ2-2; possibly TRBD2 for D (6 bases). Trimming left V 4 bases short and J 0 bases short, with 16 bases between. The germline V gene has CDR1 SGHNT and CDR2 YYREEE (reference sequence). The CDR3 has 17 amino acids. CDR3 nucleotide sequence: TGTGCCAGCAGCGGCGGGATTAGGGCCCCGAACACCGGGGAGCTGTTTTTT. It translates to CASSGGIRAPNTGELFF. Full variable domain (missing parts from reference TRBV5-4 and TRBJ2-2): ETGVTQSPTHLIKTRGQQVTLRCSSQSGHNTVSWYQQALGQGPQFIFQYYREEENGRGNFPPRFSGLQFPNYSSELNVNALELDDSALYLCASSGGIRAPNTGELFFGEGSRLTVL.

The V call is TRBV19, the J call TRBJ1-5, with 9 bases identical to TRBD1. V lost 7 bases to trimming and J lost 2 bases; unmatched junction nucleotides: 6. This CDR3 is built from 15 residues. The germline gives CDR1 LNHDA, CDR2 SQIVND (reference sequence). CDR3 sequence reads: CASISGTGRNQPQHF. In DNA form, the CDR3 reads TGTGCCAGTATCTCCGGGACAGGGCGCAATCAGCCCCAGCATTTT.

This chain links TRBV5-1 with TRBJ2-5; 12 nucleotides match TRBD1. The J call may be incorrect, as the DNA end agrees better with TRBJ2-7. Germline loops: CDR1 SGHRS, CDR2 YFSETQ. The CDR3 extends over 14 amino acids. CDR3 amino acids: CASNSGQGAFEQYF. CDR3 DNA: TGCGCCAGCAACTCGGGACAGGGGGCGTTCGAGCAGTACTTC.

Only a few counts were recorded for this clone. This rearrangement joins TRBV18 to TRBJ1-2; D may be TRBD1 (5 bases). V lost 3 bases and J lost 2, with 25 bases in between. CDR1 KGHSH and CDR2 LQKENI come from the germline V gene. This CDR3 has 19 residues. The CDR3 DNA sequence: TGTGCCAGCTCACCCCTACAGAATTATGACAGATTAAAGAACTATGGCTACACCTTC. Translated, it gives CASSPLQNYDRLKNYGYTF. Variable domain in full (rest from reference TRBV18 and TRBJ1-2): NAGVMQNPRHLVRRRGQEARLRCSPMKGHSHVYWYRQLPEEGLKFMVYLQKENIIDESGMPKERFSAEFPKEGPSILRIQQVVRGDSAAYFCASSPLQNYDRLKNYGYTFGSGTRLTVV.

J is TRBJ2-7 and V is TRBV11-2; D is undetermined. This CDR3 comprises 13 residues. Looked up from germline, CDR1 is SGHAT and CDR2 is FQNNGV. Trimming cost V 4 bases and J 5 bases, with 12 bases left between them. As DNA, the CDR3 is TGTGCCAGCAGCTCACTCATATCCGACGAGCAGTACTTC. Protein: CASSSLISDEQYF.

The chain combines TRBV28 with TRBJ1-5; D is ambiguous. The CDR3 has 14 residues. Trimming pared 7 bases from V and 0 bases from J, leaving 10 bases between. Germline CDR1 MDHEN, CDR2 SYDVKM. The CDR3 is CASKHSGSNQPQHF. CDR3 in DNA: TGTGCCAGCAAACACAGTGGTAGCAATCAGCCCCAGCATTTT.

This chain uses TRBV19 with TRBJ2-6; perhaps TRBD2 as D (6 bases). In germline, CDR1 is LNHDA, CDR2 SQIVND (reference sequence). The CDR3 extends over 20 amino acids. The V end lost 1 base, the J end lost 0 bases, and 19 bases lay between the germline ends. The DNA of the CDR3 is TGTGCCAGTAGTATAGCGGGGGTATATTCGCGGAGCTCTGGGGCCAACGTCCTGACTTTC. Translated: CASSIAGVYSRSSGANVLTF.

Details on this clone: At the DNA level, this CDR3 is encoded by other sequences in the same sample as well. V gene TRBV7-9 combines with J gene TRBJ2-5, with a weak D call TRBD2 (5 bases). The CDR3 consists of 14 residues. Germline values: CDR1 SEHNR, CDR2 FQNEAQ (reference sequence). V dropped 5 bases and J dropped 5 bases, with 15 bases sitting between them. This CDR3 is CASSLRTLRETQYF. The CDR3 DNA reads TGTGCCAGCAGCCTACGGACTCTGAGGGAGACCCAGTACTTC.

This chain links TRBV30 with TRBJ2-5; D not resolved. The CDR3 loop spans 11 amino acids. CDR1 and CDR2 from the germline V gene are GTSNPN and SVGIG (reference sequence). V was pared by 2 bases and J by 2 bases, with 3 bases between. The CDR3 loop reads CAWSIQETQYF. The CDR3 bases are TGTGCCTGGAGTATACAAGAGACCCAGTACTTC.

V is TRBV27 and J is TRBJ2-6; 7 positions match TRBD2. The CDR3 extends over 17 amino acids. Germline-derived CDR1 and CDR2 are MNHEY and SMNVEV (reference sequence). Trimming took 1 base from V and 2 from J; bases not matched to a gene: 5. CDR3 in DNA: TGTGCCAGCAGTTTATATTCCGGGGGGACTGGGGCCAACGTCCTGACTTTC. This translates into CASSLYSGGTGANVLTF.

The chain couples TRBV7-9 to TRBJ1-1, with D possibly being TRBD1 (6 bases). V gave up 5 bases and J gave up 1 base, with 20 bases separating them. From germline, CDR1 is SEHNR and CDR2 FQNEAQ (reference sequence). The CDR3 is 17 amino acids. The CDR3, as DNA: TGTGCCAGCAGCGTCGGCTCACAGGGAGAGAAGAACACTGAAGCTTTCTTT. It is translated as CASSVGSQGEKNTEAFF.

This rearrangement joins TRBV9 to TRBJ2-7; D gene uncertain. The V end was cut by 4 bases, the J end by 3 bases, with 8 bases between. Germline V gene sequence: CDR1 SGDLS, CDR2 YYNGEE. This CDR3 has 12 residues. CDR3 bases: TGTGCCAGCAGCAGACCGGGCTACGAGCAGTACTTC. Its protein product is CASSRPGYEQYF.

CDR3: CASSLGLYNEQFF. CDR3 sequence (DNA): TGTGCCAGCAGCTTAGGGCTTTACAATGAGCAGTTCTTC. V usage is TRBV11-3 and J usage is TRBJ2-1; D unclear. This CDR3 region has 13 residues. The V and J ends lost 1 base and 4 bases respectively, with 5 bases between them. Germline V gene lookup returns CDR1 SGHNT and CDR2 YENEEA.

The chain uses TRBV30 and TRBJ2-3; 8 positions agree with TRBD2. The CDR3 is made up of 13 amino acids. V gave up 4 bases and J gave up 3 bases; unmatched junction bases: 3. Germline CDR1 reads GTSNPN; CDR2 reads SVGIG (reference sequence). As DNA, the CDR3 is TGTGCCTGGACAGCGGGAGTAACAGATACGCAGTATTTT. Translation: CAWTAGVTDTQYF.

V gene TRBV19 combines with J gene TRBJ1-5, with D maybe TRBD1 (5 bases). V gave up 6 bases and J gave up 3 bases, with 12 bases separating them. CDR1 LNHDA and CDR2 SQIVND come from the germline V gene (reference sequence). The CDR3 totals 14 residues. The CDR3 nucleotides read TGTGCCAGTAGGCCGACAGTGGACAATCAGCCCCAGCATTTT. Its translation is CASRPTVDNQPQHF. The full variable domain, with the rest looked up from reference TRBV19 and TRBJ1-5, is DGGITQSPKYLFRKEGQNVTLSCEQNLNHDAMYWYRQDPGQGLRLIYYSQIVNDFQKGDIAEGYSVSREKKESFPLTVTSAQKNPTAFYLCASRPTVDNQPQHFGDGTRLSIL.

DNA for the CDR3: TGTGCCAGCAGGATCGACAGTACCATGAACACTGAAGCTTTCTTT. This encodes CASRIDSTMNTEAFF. The chain couples TRBV27 to TRBJ1-1; D perhaps matches TRBD1 (5 bases). Germline V gives CDR1 MNHEY, CDR2 SMNVEV (reference sequence). Trimming stripped 6 bases from V and 0 bases from J, with 14 bases between. CDR3 length: 15 residues.

V gene TRBV9 combines with J gene TRBJ1-4; 9 bases agree with TRBD1. There are 15 residues in the CDR3. Germline-derived CDR1 and CDR2 are SGDLS and YYNGEE. Trimming cost V 0 bases and J 7 bases; bases outside gene matches: 4. CDR3 DNA sequence: TGTGCCAGCAGCGTAGCTGGGACAGGGACTGAAAAACTGTTTTTT. Its protein product is CASSVAGTGTEKLFF.

The chain uses TRBV30 and TRBJ1-3; perhaps TRBD1 as D (5 bases). This CDR3 comprises 16 residues. Germline V gene lookup returns CDR1 GTSNPN and CDR2 SVGIG (reference sequence). V was clipped by 4 bases and J by 0 bases, with 16 bases between them. The DNA of the CDR3 is TGTGCCTGGACCGGGGGTAGTGCCCTCTCTGGAAACACCATATATTTT. Translated: CAWTGGSALSGNTIYF.

The chain carries TRBV5-1 and TRBJ2-3, with 9 positions matching TRBD2. There are 15 residues in the CDR3. Germline V CDR1 and CDR2: SGHRS, YFSETQ. V dropped 2 bases and J dropped 4; count of bases not matched to a gene: 5. DNA for the CDR3: TGCGCCAGCAGCTTTTTAGCGGGAGTAGCAGATACGCAGTATTTT. It encodes CASSFLAGVADTQYF.

The CDR3 protein is CASRLGTGESPLHF. CDR3 sequence (DNA): TGTGCCAGTAGGTTGGGGACAGGGGAATCACCCCTCCACTTT. The genes are TRBV19 and TRBJ1-6, with 10 bases aligning to TRBD1. Germline CDR1 and CDR2: LNHDA and SQIVND (reference sequence). The CDR3 extends over 14 amino acids. With V trimmed by 6 bases and J by 10 bases, 6 bases remained unmatched.

This clone appeared a few times. The chain has TRBV4-3 and TRBJ2-3, with D perhaps matching TRBD2 (5 bases). The CDR3 extends over 14 amino acids. V lost 2 bases and J 4 bases, leaving 10 bases between the germline ends. The germline V gene has CDR1 LGHNA and CDR2 YSLEER. CDR3 region: CASSQKLVADTQYF. In DNA form, the CDR3 reads TGCGCCAGCAGCCAAAAACTAGTAGCAGATACGCAGTATTTT.

The chain combines TRBV10-1 with TRBJ1-1; D is unresolved. This CDR3 is built from 15 residues. Germline values: CDR1 WNHNN, CDR2 SYGVQD (reference sequence). Trimming left V 2 bases short and J 0 bases short, with 10 bases between. The CDR3 DNA follows: TGCGCCAGCAGTGAGGCCGGTTCCATGAACACTGAAGCTTTCTTT. It specifies CASSEAGSMNTEAFF.

The CDR3 nucleotides read TGTGCCAGCAGCTTAGATCCTTTAGGGACAGCGCCACAAGAGACCCAGTACTTC. Residues: CASSLDPLGTAPQETQYF. This chain links TRBV11-2 with TRBJ2-5, with 7 bases aligning to TRBD1. CDR3 size: 18 residues. CDR1 is SGHAT and CDR2 is FQNNGV in the germline V gene. The junction had 12 bases not matched to a gene; V was cut back by 0 bases and J by 2 bases.

The rearrangement uses TRBV29-1 and TRBJ2-5; perhaps TRBD1 as D (6 bases). The last part of the DNA fits TRBJ2-7 better; the J call may be wrong. The V gene's germline CDR1 is SQVTM and CDR2 ANQGSEA. This CDR3 comprises 12 residues. The CDR3 DNA reads TGCAGCGTCGAAATAACAGGGATCGAGCAGTACTTC. This codes for CSVEITGIEQYF.

The chain recombines TRBV7-6 with TRBJ1-4; weak D call: TRBD1 (6 bases). Germline V gene data show CDR1 as SGHVS and CDR2 as FNYEAQ. The CDR3 is 15 residues long. Trimming took 5 bases from V and 0 from J, leaving 10 bases between them. The CDR3 DNA sequence: TGTGCCAGCAGCAGGGGGGGAGCAACTAATGAAAAACTGTTTTTT. Its protein product is CASSRGGATNEKLFF.

This sequence joins TRBV28 and TRBJ2-5; D gene unclear. Germline V gene sequence: CDR1 MDHEN, CDR2 SYDVKM. This CDR3 spans 14 amino acids. With 3 bases removed from V and 1 base from J, the gap between germline ends came to 9 bases. The CDR3 loop is CASSFYSLQETQYF. The CDR3 DNA reads as TGTGCCAGCAGTTTCTACAGCCTCCAAGAGACCCAGTACTTC.